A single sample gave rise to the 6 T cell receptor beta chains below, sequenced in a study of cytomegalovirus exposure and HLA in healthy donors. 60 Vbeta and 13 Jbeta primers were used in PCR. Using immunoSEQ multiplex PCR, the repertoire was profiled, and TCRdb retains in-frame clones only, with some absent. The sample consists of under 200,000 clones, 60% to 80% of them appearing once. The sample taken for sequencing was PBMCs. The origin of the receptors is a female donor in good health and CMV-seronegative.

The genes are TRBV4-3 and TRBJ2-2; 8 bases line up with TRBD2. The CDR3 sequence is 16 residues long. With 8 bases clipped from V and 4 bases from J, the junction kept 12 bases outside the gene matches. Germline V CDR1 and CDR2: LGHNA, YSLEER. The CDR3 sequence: CASRPVGAGGTGELFF. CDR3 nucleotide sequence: TGCGCCAGCCGTCCGGTGGGGGCGGGGGGCACCGGGGAGCTGTTTTTT.

The CDR3 bases are TGTGCCAGCAGCAAACGACAGGGTGTGAACTATGGCTACACCTTC. Residues: CASSKRQGVNYGYTF. The chain recombines TRBV21-1 with TRBJ1-2; the table gives TRBD1 as D, unverified against the DNA. TRBV21-1 is an annotated pseudogene. The CDR3 spans 15 residues.

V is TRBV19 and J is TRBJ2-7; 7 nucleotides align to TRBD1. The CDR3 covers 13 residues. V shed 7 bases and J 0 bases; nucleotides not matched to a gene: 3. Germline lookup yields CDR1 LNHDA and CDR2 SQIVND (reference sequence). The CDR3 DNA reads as TGTGCCAGTATCGACAGGGCCTCCTACGAGCAGTACTTC. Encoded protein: CASIDRASYEQYF.

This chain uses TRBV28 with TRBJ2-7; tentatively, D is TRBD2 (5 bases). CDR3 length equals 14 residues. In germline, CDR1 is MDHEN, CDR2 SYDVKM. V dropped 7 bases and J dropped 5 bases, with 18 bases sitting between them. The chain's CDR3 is CASISLREGHEQYF. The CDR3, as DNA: TGTGCCAGCATCAGCCTCCGTGAGGGCCACGAGCAGTACTTC. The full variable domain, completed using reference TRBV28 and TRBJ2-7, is DVKVTQSSRYLVKRTGEKVFLECVQDMDHENMFWYRQDPGLGLRLIYFSYDVKMKEKGDIPEGYSVSREKKERFSLILESASTNQTSMYLCASISLREGHEQYFGPGTRLTVT.

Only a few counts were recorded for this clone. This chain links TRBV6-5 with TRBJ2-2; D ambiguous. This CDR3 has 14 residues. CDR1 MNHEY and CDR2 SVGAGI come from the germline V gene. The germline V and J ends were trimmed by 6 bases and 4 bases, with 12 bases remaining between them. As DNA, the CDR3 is TGTGCCAGCAGGGCCTCTGGCTTCACCGGGGAGCTGTTTTTT. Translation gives CASRASGFTGELFF.

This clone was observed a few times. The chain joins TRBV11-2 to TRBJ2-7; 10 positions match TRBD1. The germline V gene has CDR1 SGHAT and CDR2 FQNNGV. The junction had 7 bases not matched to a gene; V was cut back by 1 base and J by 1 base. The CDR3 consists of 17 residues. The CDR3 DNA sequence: TGTGCCAGCAGCTTAGGGACAGGGGGAATGAGGTCCTACGAGCAGTACTTC. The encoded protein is CASSLGTGGMRSYEQYF. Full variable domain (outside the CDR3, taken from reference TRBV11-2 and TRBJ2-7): EAGVAQSPRYKIIEKRQSVAFWCNPISGHATLYWYQQILGQGPKLLIQFQNNGVVDDSQLPKDRFSAERLKGVDSTLKIQPAKLEDSAVYLCASSLGTGGMRSYEQYFGPGTRLTVT.